The clone carrying this T cell receptor (beta chain) was found a few times. Its specificity is unknown. The data were taken from a study of T-cell memory formation after mild COVID-19. Study-wide background: Among the donors, TCR clusters were largely specific to each donor.

The CDR3 spans 16 residues. V trimming: 3 bases; J trimming: 7 bases; junction bases outside the gene matches: 10. Germline values: CDR1 SGHTS, CDR2 YDEGEE. Study-level results: Clones which contracted sat mainly in CM and EM if CD4+, and in EMRA if CD8+. Memory from before infection featured some responding clones, which suggests cross-reactive memory joined.

Sample barcodes and UMIs were carried by the TCR alpha and TCR beta cDNA libraries that 5'RACE generated with constant-segment primers. A single record per CDR3 protein comes from TCRdb applying MiXCR to the 5' RACE reads. The repertoire has some 340,000 distinct CDR3 sequences, under 15% of them found once; the top ten carry 20% to 25%. The chain joins TRBV5-8 to TRBJ2-5; 12 positions match TRBD1. The sequence was obtained from a young man who had mild COVID-19 (a few samples of this study predate the infection). Cell type and time point are not known. The specimen was PBMCs or a T cell subset sorted from them (not recorded which). CDR3 residues: CASSWGDRGPPGTQYF. The CDR3 DNA sequence: TGTGCCAGCAGCTGGGGGGACAGGGGGCCCCCAGGGACCCAGTACTTC.